This TCR beta chain emerged from a study of blood T cell repertoires in COVID-19. Study overall: Acute-phase and convalescent COVID-19 samples originated in the United States, Italy and Spain. PBMCs, B-cell-depleted T cells, or T cells were the source of the cDNA or gDNA that made up the material.

This CDR3 has 14 residues. With V trimmed by 5 bases and J by 10 bases, 10 bases remained unmatched. Germline loops: CDR1 SGHTA, CDR2 FQGNSA. Authors' data handling: Estimates of nucleated cell counts were drawn from the amplification of reference gene primers. Libraries were prepared by immunoSEQ multiplex PCR; TCRdb keeps only in-frame clonotypes and omits some of them. The V and J calls and clone size come from that table; D and trimming were worked out from the DNA. The sample records about 83,000 clones, about 86% being singletons. The TCR sequence derives from a woman of 80 years or more in a cohort sampled during active or convalescent COVID-19. Sample: peripheral blood. The chain has TRBV7-2 and TRBJ2-5; 10 nucleotides line up with TRBD2. CDR3 region: CASSPAVSGRGQYF. For the CDR3, the DNA is TGTGCCAGCAGCCCAGCCGTAAGCGGGAGGGGCCAGTACTTC.